Given below is one T cell receptor beta chain in context. A few counts support this clonotype. Which antigen it targets is not known. A much bigger clone sits one base away, suggesting this may be a read error. The data were taken from a study of tumor-infiltrating lymphocytes in primary liver carcinoma (TCRdb year 2017). The study in broad terms: Of the five patients, three men and two women aged 30 to 69 years, four had hepatocellular carcinoma and one had combined HCC and intrahepatic cholangiocarcinoma. The tumors of the five patients were staged as T1-T3 N0M0, with maximum diameters ranging from 4.2 to 10 cm. Each sample produced about 3.5 to 8 million productive TCRbeta reads, and read depth showed no significant difference between tissue types. TCRbeta repertoire sequencing, expression microarrays and whole-exome sequencing were combined in the study across five regions of each liver tumor, with adjacent normal tissue and blood also included. A total of approximately 35 specimens from 5 patients, comprising 25 or so tumor regions, 5 adjacent noncancerous liver tissues and 5 peripheral blood samples, were covered by TCRbeta repertoire sequencing. Repertoires from technical replicates were highly reproducible, with mean shared-clone rates around 0.89 and correlation coefficients above 0.95.

General findings and caveats noted by the study authors: The top 250 clones accounted for a significantly greater share of the repertoire in tumors than in blood (p = 0.039). Repertoire overlap was higher between tumor regions (mean around 36%) than tumor-adjacent (17%) or tumor-blood (14%) pairs, consistent with antigen-driven expansion. Comparison of CD4+ and CD8+ T cell repertoires was precluded by the use of bulk unsorted samples. Only the TCR beta chain was sequenced, which likely underestimates true repertoire diversity because unpaired alpha chains were not captured. Only a few patients were included in the study, and the authors note that the findings should be validated in a larger study.

Without any cell sorting, total RNA and DNA were extracted together from 20-30 mg of bulk tissue using the AllPrep DNA/RNA mini kit. Between November 2015 and March 2016, roughly 5 patients in China with histopathologically diagnosed primary liver carcinoma had their tumors surgically resected. At the time of sampling, the patients were treatment-naive and had chronic HBV infection. Fresh tumor and adjacent tissue pieces were bisected; one half was stored in RNAlater at -80°C, the other sent for histology. Using a constant-region primer and ProtoScript II reverse transcriptase, TCRbeta-specific cDNA was reverse-transcribed from about 0.45 ug total RNA. TCRbeta libraries were built with three nested multiplex PCR rounds, a slightly modified ARM-PCR procedure. Each of the first two PCR rounds ran for about 11 cycles using multiplex TRBV1-TRBV30 forward primers together with a Cbeta reverse primer. Sample barcodes and Illumina adapters were attached in a final 25-cycle PCR using Deep VentR polymerase. Amplicons of 200-500 bp were gel-purified with a QIAquick gel extraction kit before sequencing. An Illumina HiSeq 2500 was used to sequence the TCRbeta amplicons, generating 250-bp paired-end reads. As for the authors' bioinformatics: Reads were quality-trimmed with Trimmomatic v0.33, and paired reads were merged with FLASH v1.2.11 to recover full CDR3 sequences. V, D and J germline segments were assigned to the rearranged TCRbeta sequences by MiGEC v1.2.1b. Clonotype statistics and Shannon-Wiener diversity indices were calculated with VDJtools v1.0.0. To cut down on sampling bias, every analysis after diversity analysis relied on just the 250 most abundant clonotypes from each sample. Starting from the raw public reads, TCRdb applied fastp trimming at Q25, assembled clones with MiXCR and retained in-frame beta chains. A single entry per CDR3 protein holds the most common genes and DNA from its merged rows. The V and J calls shown here were made by TCRdb, not taken from the authors' results. The sample has fewer than 50,000 distinct CDR3 sequences on record, roughly 77% of them singletons. About 38% of the sample is held by the ten biggest clonotypes.

CDR1 and CDR2 (SGHDT, YYEEEE) derive from the germline V gene. The CDR3 holds 16 amino acids from the cysteine to the phenylalanine. CDR3 DNA is the only sequence kept; it has 48 bases, read in frame from the first base. The source material was tumor-adjacent normal liver tissue. The receptor comes from a woman in her twenties or thirties with primary liver carcinoma and hepatitis B virus infection. The chain employs TRBV5-6 and TRBJ2-2; 7 junctional bases match TRBD2. The nucleotides read TGTGCCAGCAGCGCCACTAGCGCGGAACGCACCGGGGAGCTGCTTTTT. Translated, this gives CASSATSAERTGELLF.